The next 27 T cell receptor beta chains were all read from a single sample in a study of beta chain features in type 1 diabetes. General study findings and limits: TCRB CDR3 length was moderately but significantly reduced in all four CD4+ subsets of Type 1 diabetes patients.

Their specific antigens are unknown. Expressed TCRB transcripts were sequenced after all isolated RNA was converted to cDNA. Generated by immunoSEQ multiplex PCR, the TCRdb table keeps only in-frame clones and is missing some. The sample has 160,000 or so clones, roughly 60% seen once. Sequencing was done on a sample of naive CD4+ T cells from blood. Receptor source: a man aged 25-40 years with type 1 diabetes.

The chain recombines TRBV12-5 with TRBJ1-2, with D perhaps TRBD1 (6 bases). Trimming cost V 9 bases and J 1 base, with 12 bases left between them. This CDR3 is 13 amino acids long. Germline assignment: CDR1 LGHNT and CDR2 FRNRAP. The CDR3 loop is CASETGFNYGYTF. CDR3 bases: TGTGCTAGCGAAACAGGGTTTAACTATGGCTACACCTTC.

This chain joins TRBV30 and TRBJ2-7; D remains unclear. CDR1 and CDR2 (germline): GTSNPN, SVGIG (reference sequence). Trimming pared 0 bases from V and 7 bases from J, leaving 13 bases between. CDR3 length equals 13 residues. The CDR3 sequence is CAWSVGPPEEQYF. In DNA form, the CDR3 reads TGTGCCTGGAGTGTTGGTCCCCCCGAGGAGCAGTACTTC.

The CDR3 nucleotides read TGTGCCAGCAGTGGGGACACAAACTATGGCTACACCTTC. Translating gives CASSGDTNYGYTF. The V call is TRBV2, the J call TRBJ1-2, with D perhaps TRBD1 (6 bases). The CDR3 is made up of 13 amino acids. The germline gives CDR1 SNHLY, CDR2 FYNNEI. V gave up 4 bases and J gave up 2 bases, with 8 bases separating them.

CDR3 in DNA: TGTGCCAGCCAAGGGCAGCAAGAGACCCAGTACTTC. It specifies CASQGQQETQYF. This chain links TRBV6-7 with TRBJ2-5; D gene ambiguous. TRBV6-7 is given ORF status, its function remaining uncertain. The V and J ends lost 8 bases and 2 bases respectively, with 9 bases between them. The CDR3 runs to 12 residues.

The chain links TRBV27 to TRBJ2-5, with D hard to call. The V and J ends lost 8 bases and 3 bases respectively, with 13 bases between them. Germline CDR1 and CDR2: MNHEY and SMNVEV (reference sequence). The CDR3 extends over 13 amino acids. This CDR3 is CASGTRNEETQYF. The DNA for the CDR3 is TGTGCCAGCGGAACGAGGAATGAAGAGACCCAGTACTTC.

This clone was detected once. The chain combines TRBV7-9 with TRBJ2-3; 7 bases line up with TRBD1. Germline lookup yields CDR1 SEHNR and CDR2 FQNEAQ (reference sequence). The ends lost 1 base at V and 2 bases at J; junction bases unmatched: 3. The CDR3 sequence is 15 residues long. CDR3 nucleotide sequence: TGTGCCAGCAGCTTAGATGACAGGGCCACAGATACGCAGTATTTT. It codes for CASSLDDRATDTQYF.

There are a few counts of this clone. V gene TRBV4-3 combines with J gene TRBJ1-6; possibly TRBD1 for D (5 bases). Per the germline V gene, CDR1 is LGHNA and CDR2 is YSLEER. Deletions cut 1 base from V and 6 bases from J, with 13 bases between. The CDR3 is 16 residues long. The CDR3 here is CASSQGGEFGNSPLHF. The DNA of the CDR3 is TGCGCCAGCAGCCAAGGAGGGGAGTTCGGTAATTCACCCCTCCACTTT.

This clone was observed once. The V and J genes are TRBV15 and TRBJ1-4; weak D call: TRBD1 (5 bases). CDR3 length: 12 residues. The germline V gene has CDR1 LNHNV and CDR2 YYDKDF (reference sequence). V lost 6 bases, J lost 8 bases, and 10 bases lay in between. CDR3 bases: TGTGCCACCAGGGGACGGCAGGAAAAACTGTTTTTT. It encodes CATRGRQEKLFF.

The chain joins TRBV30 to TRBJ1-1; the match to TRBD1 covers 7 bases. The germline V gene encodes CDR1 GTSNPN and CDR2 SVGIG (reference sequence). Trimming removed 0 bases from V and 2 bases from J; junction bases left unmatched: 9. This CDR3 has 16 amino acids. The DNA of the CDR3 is TGTGCCTGGAGTGTACGATGGGACAGTTCTAACACTGAAGCTTTCTTT. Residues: CAWSVRWDSSNTEAFF.

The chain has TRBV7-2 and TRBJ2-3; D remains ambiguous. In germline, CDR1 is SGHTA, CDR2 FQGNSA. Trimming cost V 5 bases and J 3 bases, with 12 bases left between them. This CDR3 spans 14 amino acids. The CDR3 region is CASSISSATDTQYF. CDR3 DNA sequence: TGTGCCAGCAGCATAAGCTCCGCTACAGATACGCAGTATTTT.

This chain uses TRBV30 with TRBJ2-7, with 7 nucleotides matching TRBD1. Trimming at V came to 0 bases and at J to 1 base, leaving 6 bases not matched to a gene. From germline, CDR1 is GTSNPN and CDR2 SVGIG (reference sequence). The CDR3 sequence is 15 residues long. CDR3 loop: CAWSVPGGTSYEQYF. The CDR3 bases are TGTGCCTGGAGTGTACCAGGGGGAACGTCCTACGAGCAGTACTTC.

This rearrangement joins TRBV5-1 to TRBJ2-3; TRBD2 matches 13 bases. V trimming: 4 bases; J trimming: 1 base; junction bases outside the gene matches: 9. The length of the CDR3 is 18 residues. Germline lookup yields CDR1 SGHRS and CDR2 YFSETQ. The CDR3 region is CASSPGLAGDAGTDTQYF. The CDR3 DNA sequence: TGCGCCAGCAGCCCAGGACTAGCGGGGGATGCTGGCACAGATACGCAGTATTTT.

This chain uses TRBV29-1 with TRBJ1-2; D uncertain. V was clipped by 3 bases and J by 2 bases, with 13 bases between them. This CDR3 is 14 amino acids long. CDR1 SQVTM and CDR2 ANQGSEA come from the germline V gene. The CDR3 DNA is TGCAGCGTTGATGGGTTCCGATCAAACTATGGCTACACCTTC. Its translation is CSVDGFRSNYGYTF.

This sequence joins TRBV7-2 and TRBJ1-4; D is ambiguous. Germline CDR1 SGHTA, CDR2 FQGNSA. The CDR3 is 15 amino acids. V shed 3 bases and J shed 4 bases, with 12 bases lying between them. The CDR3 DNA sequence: TGTGCCAGCAGCTTTCATTATGGCAGTAATGAAAAACTGTTTTTT. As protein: CASSFHYGSNEKLFF.

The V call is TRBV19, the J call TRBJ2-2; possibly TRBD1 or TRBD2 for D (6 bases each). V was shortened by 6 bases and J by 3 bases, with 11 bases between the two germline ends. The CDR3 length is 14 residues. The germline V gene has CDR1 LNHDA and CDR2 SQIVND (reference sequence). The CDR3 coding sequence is TGTGCCAGTAGACGGGGGCCCGACACCGGGGAGCTGTTTTTT. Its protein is CASRRGPDTGELFF.

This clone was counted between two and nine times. The CDR3 region is CASSLVWEDTQYF. The CDR3 DNA follows: TGTGCCAGCAGCTTGGTTTGGGAAGATACGCAGTATTTT. The chain uses TRBV5-6 and TRBJ2-3; no reliable D call. Deletions cut 0 bases from V and 5 bases from J, with 7 bases between. Germline CDR1 SGHDT, CDR2 YYEEEE. The CDR3 spans 13 residues.

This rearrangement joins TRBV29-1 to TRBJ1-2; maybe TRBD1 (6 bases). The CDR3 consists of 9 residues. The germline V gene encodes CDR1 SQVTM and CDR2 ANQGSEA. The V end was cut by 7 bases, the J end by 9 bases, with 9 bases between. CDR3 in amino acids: CSEGDSYTF. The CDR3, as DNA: TGCAGCGAGGGGGATAGCTACACCTTC.

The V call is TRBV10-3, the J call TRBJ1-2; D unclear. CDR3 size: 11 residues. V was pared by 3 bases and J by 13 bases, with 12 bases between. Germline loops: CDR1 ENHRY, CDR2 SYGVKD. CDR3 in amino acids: CAISDFGVPTF. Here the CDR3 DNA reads TGTGCCATCAGTGATTTCGGTGTTCCCACCTTC.

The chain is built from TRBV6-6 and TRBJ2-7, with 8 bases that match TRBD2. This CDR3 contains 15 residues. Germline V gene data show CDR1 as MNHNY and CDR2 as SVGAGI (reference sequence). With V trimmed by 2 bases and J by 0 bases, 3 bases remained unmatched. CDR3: CASSYPSGSSYEQYF. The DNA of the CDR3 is TGTGCCAGCAGTTACCCCAGCGGGAGCTCCTACGAGCAGTACTTC.

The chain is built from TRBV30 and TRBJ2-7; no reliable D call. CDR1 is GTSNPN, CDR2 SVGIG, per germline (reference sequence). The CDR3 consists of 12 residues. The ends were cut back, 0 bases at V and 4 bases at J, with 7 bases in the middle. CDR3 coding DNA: TGTGCCTGGAGTGTAACCAGATACGAGCAGTACTTC. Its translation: CAWSVTRYEQYF.

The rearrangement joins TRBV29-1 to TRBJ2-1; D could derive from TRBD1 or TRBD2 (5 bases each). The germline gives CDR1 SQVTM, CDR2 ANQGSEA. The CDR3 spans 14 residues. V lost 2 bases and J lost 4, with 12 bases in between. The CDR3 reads CSVERGDLYNEQFF. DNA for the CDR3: TGCAGCGTTGAACGAGGGGACCTATACAATGAGCAGTTCTTC.

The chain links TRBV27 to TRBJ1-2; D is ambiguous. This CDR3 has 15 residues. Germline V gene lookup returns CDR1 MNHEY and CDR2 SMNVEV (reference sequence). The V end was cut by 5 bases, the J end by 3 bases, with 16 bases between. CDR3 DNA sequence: TGTGCCAGCAGTCCGTACAGTATAATGGACTATGGCTACACCTTC. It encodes CASSPYSIMDYGYTF.

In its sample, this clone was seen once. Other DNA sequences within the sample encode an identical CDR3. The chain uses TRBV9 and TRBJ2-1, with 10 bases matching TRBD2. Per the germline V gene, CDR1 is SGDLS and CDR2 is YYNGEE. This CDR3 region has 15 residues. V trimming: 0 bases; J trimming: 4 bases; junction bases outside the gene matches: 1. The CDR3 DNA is TGTGCCAGCAGCGTAGCTAGCGGGGGTTACAATGAGCAGTTCTTC. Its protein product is CASSVASGGYNEQFF.

The CDR3 region is CSVVGQGGGNTIYF. In DNA, the CDR3 is TGCAGCGTTGTAGGACAGGGCGGGGGAAACACCATATATTTT. V usage is TRBV29-1 and J usage is TRBJ1-3; 8 bases align to TRBD1. Germline V gene lookup returns CDR1 SQVTM and CDR2 ANQGSEA. The CDR3 covers 14 residues. J lost 4 bases, V lost 4 bases, and 6 bases had no gene match.

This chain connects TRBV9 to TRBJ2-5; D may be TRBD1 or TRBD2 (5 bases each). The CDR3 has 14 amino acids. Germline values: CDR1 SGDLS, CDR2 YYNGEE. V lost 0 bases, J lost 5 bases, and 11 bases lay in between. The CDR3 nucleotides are TGTGCCAGCAGCGTAGAGGGGTGGGAGGAGACCCAGTACTTC. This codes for CASSVEGWEETQYF.

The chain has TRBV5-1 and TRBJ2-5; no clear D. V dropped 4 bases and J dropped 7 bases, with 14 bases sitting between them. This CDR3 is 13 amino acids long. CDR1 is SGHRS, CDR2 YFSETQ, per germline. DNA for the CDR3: TGCGCCAGCAGCCTAGACTGGGAAGGGACCCAGTACTTC. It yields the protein CASSLDWEGTQYF.

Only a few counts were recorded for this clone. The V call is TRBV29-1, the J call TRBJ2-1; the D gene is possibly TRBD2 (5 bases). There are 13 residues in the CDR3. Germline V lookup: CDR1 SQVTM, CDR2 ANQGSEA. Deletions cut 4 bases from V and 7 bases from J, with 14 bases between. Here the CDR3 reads CSVAENEGNEQFF. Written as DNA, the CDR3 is TGCAGCGTTGCAGAAAATGAGGGAAATGAGCAGTTCTTC.